The 2 T cell receptor beta chains listed next were all sequenced from one sample in a study of T cells after posttransplantation cyclophosphamide. Assay: immunoSEQ multiplex PCR; the TCRdb copy retains only in-frame clones and omits some. The table lists 21,000 or so clones, approximately 98% of them singletons, with about 0.14% in the top ten. The sequencing sample was made of naive CD8+ T cells sorted from PBMCs. All receptors come from a man aged 40-50 years in good health, CMV-negative, and a related stem cell transplant donor.

The table lists this clone with a count of one. This rearrangement joins TRBV7-2 to TRBJ2-7; D is uncertain. CDR3 length: 12 residues. V lost 5 bases, J lost 0 bases, and 5 bases lay in between. CDR1 and CDR2 from the germline V gene are SGHTA and FQGNSA. The CDR3 spells CASSPPSYEQYF. The CDR3 bases are TGTGCCAGCAGCCCTCCCTCCTACGAGCAGTACTTC.

The rearrangement links TRBV19 to TRBJ2-2; TRBD1 might be the D (5 bases). V shed 2 bases and J shed 6 bases, with 7 bases lying between them. This CDR3 spans 13 amino acids. Germline V gene sequence: CDR1 LNHDA, CDR2 SQIVND (reference sequence). The CDR3 region is CASSIQGSGELFF. CDR3 nucleotides: TGTGCCAGTAGTATACAGGGATCCGGGGAGCTGTTTTTT.